This TCR beta chain was observed in a study of shared clonotypes between healthy human individuals. Whole-study context: The cohort had a couple of women and a few men, ages 18 to 49.

Generated by immunoSEQ multiplex PCR, the TCRdb table keeps only in-frame clones and is missing some. Seen here are about 730,000 clones, just under 75% observed once, and the top ten hold approximately 1.8%. The CDR3 is made up of 15 amino acids. V lost 5 bases to trimming and J lost 0 bases, with 11 bases between them. Germline V gives CDR1 SEHNR, CDR2 FQNEAQ (reference sequence). In this sample, this clone turned up a few times. The target antigen is unknown. Study findings and constraints: Richness estimates generally favored naive over memory subsets. Lower generation probabilities were found for non-shared clonotypes than for those shared by all four donors.

This receptor was obtained from a woman in her twenties or thirties in good health. This chain links TRBV7-9 with TRBJ2-1; no clear D. Input material: memory CD4+ T cells sorted from blood. Documented subset: CD45RA-negative fraction. DNA for the CDR3: TGTGCCAGCAGCACCCCGCCCGGCTCCTACAATGAGCAGTTCTTC. Protein product: CASSTPPGSYNEQFF. Full variable domain (missing parts from reference TRBV7-9 and TRBJ2-1): DTGVSQNPRHKITKRGQNVTFRCDPISEHNRLYWYRQTLGQGPEFLTYFQNEAQLEKSRLLSDRFSAERPKGSFSTLEIQRTEQGDSAMYLCASSTPPGSYNEQFFGPGTRLTVL.